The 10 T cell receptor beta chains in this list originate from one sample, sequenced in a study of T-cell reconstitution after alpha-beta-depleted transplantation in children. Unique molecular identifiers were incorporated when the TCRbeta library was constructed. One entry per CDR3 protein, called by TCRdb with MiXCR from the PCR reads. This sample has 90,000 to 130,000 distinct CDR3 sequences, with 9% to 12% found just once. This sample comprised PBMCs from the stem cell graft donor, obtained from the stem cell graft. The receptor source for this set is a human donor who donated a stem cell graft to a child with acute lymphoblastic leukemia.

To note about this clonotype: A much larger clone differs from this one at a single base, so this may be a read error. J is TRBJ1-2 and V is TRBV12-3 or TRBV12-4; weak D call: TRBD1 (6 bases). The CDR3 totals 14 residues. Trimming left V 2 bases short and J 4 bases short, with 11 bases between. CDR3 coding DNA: TGTGCCAGCAGTTTACGGACAGTGGTCTATGGCTACACCTTC. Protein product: CASSLRTVVYGYTF.

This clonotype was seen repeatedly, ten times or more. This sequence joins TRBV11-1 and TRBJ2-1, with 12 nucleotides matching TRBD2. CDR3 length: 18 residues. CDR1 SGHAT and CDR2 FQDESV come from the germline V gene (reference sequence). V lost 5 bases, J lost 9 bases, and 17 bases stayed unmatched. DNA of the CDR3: TGTGCCAGCAGCCCGACAGGGGTACTAGCGGGAGGAGGTGGTGAGCAGTTCTTC. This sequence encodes CASSPTGVLAGGGGEQFF.

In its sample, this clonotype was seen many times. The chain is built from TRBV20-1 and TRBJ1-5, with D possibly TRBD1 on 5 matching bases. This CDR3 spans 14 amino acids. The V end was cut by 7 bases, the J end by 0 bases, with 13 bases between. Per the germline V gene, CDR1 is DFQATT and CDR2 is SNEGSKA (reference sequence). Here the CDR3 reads CSVRGINSNQPQHF. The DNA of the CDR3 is TGCAGTGTAAGGGGAATCAATAGCAATCAGCCCCAGCATTTT.

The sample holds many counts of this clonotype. The CDR3 region is CASSLGSGFYNSPLHF. Written as DNA, the CDR3 is TGTGCCAGCAGCTTAGGGTCTGGGTTCTATAATTCACCCCTCCACTTT. The chain recombines TRBV7-9 with TRBJ1-6; D call uncertain. Germline CDR1 SEHNR, CDR2 FQNEAQ (reference sequence). V lost 1 base and J lost 3, with 10 bases in between. CDR3 length: 16 amino acids.

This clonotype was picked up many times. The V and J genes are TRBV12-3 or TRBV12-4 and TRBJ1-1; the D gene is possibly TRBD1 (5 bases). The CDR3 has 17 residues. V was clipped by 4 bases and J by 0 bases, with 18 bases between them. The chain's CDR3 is CASSYGTGGGMNTEAFF. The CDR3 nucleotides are TGTGCCAGCAGTTATGGTACCGGGGGGGGAATGAACACTGAAGCTTTCTTT.

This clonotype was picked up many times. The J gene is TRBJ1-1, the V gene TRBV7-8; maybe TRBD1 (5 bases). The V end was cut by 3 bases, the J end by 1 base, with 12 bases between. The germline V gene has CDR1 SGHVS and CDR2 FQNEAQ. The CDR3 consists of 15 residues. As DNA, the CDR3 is TGTGCCAGCAGCTTCGGGGCTGTTCCGAACACTGAAGCTTTCTTT. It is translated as CASSFGAVPNTEAFF.

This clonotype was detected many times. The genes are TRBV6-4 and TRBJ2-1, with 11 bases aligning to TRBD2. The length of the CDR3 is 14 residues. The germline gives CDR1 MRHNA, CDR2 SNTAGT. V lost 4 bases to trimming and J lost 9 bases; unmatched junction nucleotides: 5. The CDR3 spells CASSVTSGESEQFF. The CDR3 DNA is TGTGCCAGCAGTGTGACTAGCGGGGAAAGTGAGCAGTTCTTC.

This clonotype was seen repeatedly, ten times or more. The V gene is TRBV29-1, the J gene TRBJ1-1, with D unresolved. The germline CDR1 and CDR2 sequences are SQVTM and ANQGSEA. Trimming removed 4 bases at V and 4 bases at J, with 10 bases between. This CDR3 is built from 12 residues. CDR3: CSVAGRVTEAFF. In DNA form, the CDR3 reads TGCAGCGTTGCGGGCAGAGTCACTGAAGCTTTCTTT.

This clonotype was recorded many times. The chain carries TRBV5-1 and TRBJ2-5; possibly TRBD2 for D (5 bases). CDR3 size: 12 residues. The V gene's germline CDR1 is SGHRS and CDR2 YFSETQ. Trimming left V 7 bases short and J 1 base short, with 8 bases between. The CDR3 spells CASGLAQETQYF. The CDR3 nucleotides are TGCGCCAGCGGGCTAGCCCAAGAGACCCAGTACTTC. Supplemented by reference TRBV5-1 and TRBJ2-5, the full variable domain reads KAGVTQTPRYLIKTRGQQVTLSCSPISGHRSVSWYQQTPGQGLQFLFEYFSETQRNKGNFPGRFSGRQFSNSRSEMNVSTLELGDSALYLCASGLAQETQYFGPGTRLLVL.

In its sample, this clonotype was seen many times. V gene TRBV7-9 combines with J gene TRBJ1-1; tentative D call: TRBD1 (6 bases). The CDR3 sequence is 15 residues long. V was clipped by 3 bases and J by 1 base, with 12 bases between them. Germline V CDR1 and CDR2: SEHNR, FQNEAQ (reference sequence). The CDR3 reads CASSLQGHSNTEAFF. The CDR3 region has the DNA TGTGCCAGCAGCTTGCAGGGGCACTCGAACACTGAAGCTTTCTTT.